This TCR beta chain was sequenced for a study of T cell responses to AZD1222 COVID-19 vaccine. General study points: Two AZD1222 doses significantly raised spike-specific TCR breadth and depth over controls. Repertoire sampling was restricted to post-peak T cell response timepoints. White British ancestry dominated among donors, who included more females, and clonal diversity was possibly underestimated. Regions left unmutated in variants are reportedly the target of nearly half of spike-specific TCRs.

TCRdb keeps only in-frame clones here, not all; method: immunoSEQ multiplex PCR. Of around 150,000 clones in the sample, 80% to 95% were seen once. As for this clone: Its target is not known.

Germline-derived CDR1 and CDR2 are LNHDA and SQIVND (reference sequence). This CDR3 contains 15 residues. V lost 1 base to trimming and J lost 2 bases, with 9 bases between them. The material sequenced was peripheral blood, taken 28 days after the second AZD1222 dose. The sequence came from an adult who received the AZD1222 COVID-19 vaccine. The V and J genes are TRBV19 and TRBJ1-5; D is unclear. The CDR3 DNA reads as TGTGCCAGTAGTATAGGAGGGCCGGGCAATCAGCCCCAGCATTTT. Its protein is CASSIGGPGNQPQHF.